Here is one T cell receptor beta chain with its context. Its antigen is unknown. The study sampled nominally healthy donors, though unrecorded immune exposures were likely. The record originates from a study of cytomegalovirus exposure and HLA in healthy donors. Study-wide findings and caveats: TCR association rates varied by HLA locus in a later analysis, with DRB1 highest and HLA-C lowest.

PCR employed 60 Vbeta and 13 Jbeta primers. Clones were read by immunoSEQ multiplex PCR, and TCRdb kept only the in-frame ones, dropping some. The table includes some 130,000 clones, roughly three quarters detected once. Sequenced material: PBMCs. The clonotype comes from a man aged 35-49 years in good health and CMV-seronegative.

The chain's CDR3 is CASSYSKQSQGNEQYF. In nucleotides, the CDR3 is TGTGCCAGCAGTTACTCGAAACAGTCGCAGGGGAACGAGCAGTACTTC. V gene TRBV6-5 combines with J gene TRBJ2-7; perhaps TRBD1 as D (6 bases). The CDR3 contains 16 residues. V was pared by 0 bases and J by 5 bases, with 17 bases between. Germline CDR1 MNHEY, CDR2 SVGAGI.